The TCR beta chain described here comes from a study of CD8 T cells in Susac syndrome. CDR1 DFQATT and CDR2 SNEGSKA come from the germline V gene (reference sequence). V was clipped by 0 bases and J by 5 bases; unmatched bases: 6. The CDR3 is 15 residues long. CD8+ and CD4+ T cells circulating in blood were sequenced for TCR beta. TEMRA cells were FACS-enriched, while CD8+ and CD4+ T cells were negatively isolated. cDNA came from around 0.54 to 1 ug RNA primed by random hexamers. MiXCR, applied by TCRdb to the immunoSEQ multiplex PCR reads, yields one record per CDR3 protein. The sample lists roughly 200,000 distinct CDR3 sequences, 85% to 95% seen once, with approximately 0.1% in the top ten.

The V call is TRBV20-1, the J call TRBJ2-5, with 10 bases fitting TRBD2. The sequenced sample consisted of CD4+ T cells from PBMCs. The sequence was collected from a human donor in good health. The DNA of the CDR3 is TGCAGTGCTAGAGATATTACTAGCGGGGCGGAGACCCAGTACTTC. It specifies CSARDITSGAETQYF.